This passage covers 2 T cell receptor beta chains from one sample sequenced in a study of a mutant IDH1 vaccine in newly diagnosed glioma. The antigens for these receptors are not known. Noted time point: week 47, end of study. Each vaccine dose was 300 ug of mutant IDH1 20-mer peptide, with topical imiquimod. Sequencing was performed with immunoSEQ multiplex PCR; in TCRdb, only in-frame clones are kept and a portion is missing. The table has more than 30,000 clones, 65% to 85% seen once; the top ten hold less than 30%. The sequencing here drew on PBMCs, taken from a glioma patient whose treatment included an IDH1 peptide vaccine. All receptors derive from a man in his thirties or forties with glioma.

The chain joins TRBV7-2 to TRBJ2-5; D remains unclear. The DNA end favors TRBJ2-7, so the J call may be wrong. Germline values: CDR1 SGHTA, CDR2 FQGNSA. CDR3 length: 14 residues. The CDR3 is CASSLASAPYEQYF. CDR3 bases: TGTGCCAGCAGCTTGGCGTCAGCCCCCTACGAGCAGTACTTC.

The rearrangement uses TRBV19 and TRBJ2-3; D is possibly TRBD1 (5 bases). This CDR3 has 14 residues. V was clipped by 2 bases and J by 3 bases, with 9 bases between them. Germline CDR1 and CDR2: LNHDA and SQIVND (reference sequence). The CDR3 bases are TGTGCCAGTAGTATATCGGCAGGGACAGATACGCAGTATTTT. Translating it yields CASSISAGTDTQYF.